These T cell receptor beta chains were read from a single sample in a study of blood T cell repertoires in COVID-19. Profiled with immunoSEQ multiplex PCR; TCRdb holds only in-frame clones, not every one. This table has 120,000 or so clones, about 88% appearing once. Sequences were obtained from peripheral blood. The origin of the receptors is a woman older than 75 with acute or convalescent COVID-19. CDR3s include the opening cysteine and the closing phenylalanine or tryptophan.

TRBV7-8	15	CASSLTSGREGTQYF
TRBV18	16	CASSRGQTTYNSPLHF
TRBV4-1	15	CASRRENPSYNEQFF
TRBV7-2	15	CASSRTSGAYNEQFF
TRBV6-5	14	CASRGPNANQPQHF
TRBV19	16	CASRGNGPGTNEKLFF
TRBV6-5	11	CASGSVSPLHF
TRBV5-1	15	CASSLWTGGNEKLFF
TRBV12-3/TRBV12-4	13	CASSLSAGYEQYF
TRBV12-3/TRBV12-4	13	CASSLKGAYEQYF
TRBV5-4	14	CASSLTRRGDEQFF
TRBV7-6	15	CASSRAGQATDTQYF
TRBV5-1	16	CASSLGTVQGRYGYTF
TRBV2	15	CASSRGGRSNQPQHF
TRBV19	13	CASKRGLDQPQHF
TRBV6-6	14	CASSPSGRHNEQFF
TRBV7-9	13	CASSRIKGNTIYF
TRBV4-1	13	CASSQDAWETQYF
TRBV4-2	13	CASSQPTENTIYF
TRBV18	16	CASSPPRGQGLSPLHF
TRBV3-1/TRBV3-2	15	CASSRGQGAGYGYTF
TRBV6-4	13	CASSDLASGAQFF
TRBV5-5	15	CASSPGTLSNQPQHF
TRBV6-5	14	CASSQTGREETQYF
TRBV10-1	16	CASSEFLTGAATEAFF
TRBV5-8	13	CASSFSRSGGYTF
TRBV10-3	15	CAISEAAGGAYEQYF
TRBV9	13	CASSVDRGPEQYF
TRBV4-1	15	CASSPGTGWTGELFF
TRBV7-2	14	CASSLGTSVETQYF
TRBV24-1	14	CATSDHDRPYGYTF
TRBV5-1	14	CASTNTPQYGTQYF
TRBV5-4	14	CASSLSWGGDTQYF
TRBV7-9	15	CASSLSWDRPYEQYF
TRBV7-2	13	CASSLYFGPEQYF
TRBV7-2	14	CASSSGFTATEAFF
TRBV6-5	14	CASSKSAGGYEQYF
TRBV5-1	17	CASSTAGQGAYNEKLFF
TRBV18	13	CASSPGLSEKLFF
TRBV29-1	17	CSAMGLADISSTDTQYF
TRBV7-9	14	CASSLGQGIYGYTF
TRBV4-1	14	CASSQTGFSYEQYF
TRBV6-5	13	CASRASSRYEQYF
TRBV9	14	CASSVAKEYTEAFF
TRBV11-2	10	CASSSYEQYF
TRBV28	15	CASKPTGTSRRGQYF
TRBV7-2	16	CASSSRLAQHTDTQYF
TRBV5-1	13	CASRGTAQETQYF
TRBV9	17	CASSAYQGRLNTGELFF
TRBV11-2	13	CASRRLLESPLHF
TRBV2	11	CASSTFNEQFF
TRBV2	16	CASSEEWGGLSTEAFF
TRBV18	14	CASSSGLASYEQYF
TRBV5-6	16	CASSPGGILRNTEAFF